Below, one T cell receptor beta chain is given with its context. What it binds is not known. The length of the CDR3 is 15 residues. With 7 bases removed from V and 1 base from J, the gap between germline ends came to 16 bases. Germline V gives CDR1 LNHDA, CDR2 SQIVND (reference sequence). Quantitative 5'-RACE with molecular barcodes produced the TCR beta libraries. TCRdb re-analysed the 5' RACE reads in MiXCR, keeping a single row per CDR3 protein. The table lists 36,000 or so distinct CDR3 sequences, around 6.2% of them singletons. The sample originates from a study of CD8 T cells in ankylosing spondylitis. General study findings and limits: For ankylosing spondylitis blood, a TCR beta motif of several highly homologous variants appeared characteristic. The disease-linked clones had a CD8+ phenotype and low blood frequencies. Clones linked to disease were reported to show significant enrichment in matched ankylosing spondylitis synovial fluid.

Sequencing was performed on blood, either unsorted or a sorted T cell fraction (not recorded which). J is TRBJ1-1 and V is TRBV19; D might be TRBD1 (5 bases). This TCR derives from a male donor with ankylosing spondylitis or in good health (not recorded which). CDR3 sequence: CASTFAQAPNTEAFF. CDR3 coding DNA: TGTGCCAGTACCTTCGCACAGGCCCCGAACACTGAAGCTTTCTTT.